Below, 23 T cell receptor beta chains from the same sample are listed, as sequenced in a study of blood T cell repertoires in COVID-19. The method was immunoSEQ multiplex PCR; TCRdb's version includes in-frame clones alone and lacks a portion of them. This table has 350,000 to 450,000 clones, 85% to 90% appearing once. Sequences were obtained from PBMCs or T cells enriched from blood (not recorded which). These receptors were obtained from a man aged 25 to 40 who had recovered from COVID-19.

This clone was seen once. This sequence joins TRBV7-8 and TRBJ1-1; D gene ambiguous. Trimming cost V 2 bases and J 7 bases, with 20 bases left between them. The germline V gene encodes CDR1 SGHVS and CDR2 FQNEAQ. This CDR3 has 16 residues. CDR3 nucleotide sequence: TGTGCCAGCAGCTTACCCTTGGCTGGAGCGTCGCTTGAAGCTTTCTTT. Translated, it gives CASSLPLAGASLEAFF.

The rearrangement links TRBV30 to TRBJ1-3, with D unclear. The CDR3 spans 14 residues. The germline gives CDR1 GTSNPN, CDR2 SVGIG (reference sequence). The germline V and J ends were trimmed by 0 bases and 1 base, with 7 bases remaining between them. The DNA for the CDR3 is TGTGCCTGGAGTGTAATCTTATCTGGAAACACCATATATTTT. Translated, it gives CAWSVILSGNTIYF.

This rearrangement joins TRBV19 to TRBJ2-1; D may be TRBD2 (5 bases). The CDR3 totals 11 residues. V dropped 8 bases and J dropped 4 bases, with 6 bases sitting between them. Germline CDR1 reads LNHDA; CDR2 reads SQIVND (reference sequence). In nucleotides, the CDR3 is TGTGCCAGTTGCGGGTACAATGAGCAGTTCTTC. This encodes CASCGYNEQFF.

This sequence joins TRBV7-9 and TRBJ2-5; D is possibly TRBD2 (5 bases). The CDR3 spans 11 residues. Germline CDR1 and CDR2: SEHNR and FQNEAQ (reference sequence). The V gene lost 4 bases and the J gene lost 5 bases, with 5 bases spanning the gap. DNA for the CDR3: TGTGCCAGCAGCTGGGAGGAGACCCAGTACTTC. Amino acids: CASSWEETQYF.

The chain employs TRBV28 and TRBJ1-4; 8 bases are shared with TRBD1. This CDR3 is built from 19 residues. Germline assignment: CDR1 MDHEN and CDR2 SYDVKM. V trimming: 3 bases; J trimming: 8 bases; junction bases outside the gene matches: 20. The CDR3 region is CASSFPWTGREGGNEKLFF. CDR3 DNA sequence: TGTGCCAGCAGTTTCCCCTGGACAGGGCGCGAGGGCGGTAACGAAAAACTGTTTTTT.

The J gene is TRBJ1-5, the V gene TRBV7-9, with D possibly matching TRBD1 (5 bases). CDR3 size: 18 residues. Germline V gives CDR1 SEHNR, CDR2 FQNEAQ (reference sequence). The germline V and J ends were trimmed by 1 base and 0 bases, with 16 bases remaining between them. The CDR3 protein is CASSLVGQGGYSNQPQHF. In DNA form, the CDR3 reads TGTGCCAGCAGCTTAGTCGGCCAGGGCGGATATAGCAATCAGCCCCAGCATTTT. Full variable domain (remainder filled in from reference TRBV7-9 and TRBJ1-5): DTGVSQNPRHKITKRGQNVTFRCDPISEHNRLYWYRQTLGQGPEFLTYFQNEAQLEKSRLLSDRFSAERPKGSFSTLEIQRTEQGDSAMYLCASSLVGQGGYSNQPQHFGDGTRLSIL.

This chain connects TRBV19 to TRBJ1-4; D perhaps matches TRBD1 (6 bases). The germline gives CDR1 LNHDA, CDR2 SQIVND (reference sequence). This CDR3 contains 14 residues. The ends were cut back, 4 bases at V and 2 bases at J, with 8 bases in the middle. DNA for the CDR3: TGTGCCAGTAGTAAACAGGGCACTAATGAAAAACTGTTTTTT. Amino acids: CASSKQGTNEKLFF.

This chain links TRBV11-2 with TRBJ1-3, with unresolved D. The CDR3 is 16 amino acids. The germline CDR1 and CDR2 sequences are SGHAT and FQNNGV. V shed 0 bases and J shed 0 bases, with 9 bases lying between them. CDR3 residues: CASSLEGQYSGNTIYF. DNA of the CDR3: TGTGCCAGCAGCTTAGAGGGCCAATACTCTGGAAACACCATATATTTT.

This chain connects TRBV5-1 to TRBJ1-2; TRBD1 matches 9 bases. The CDR3 has 14 residues. V lost 5 bases and J lost 4; bases outside the gene matches: 6. Germline V gives CDR1 SGHRS, CDR2 YFSETQ. The DNA for the CDR3 is TGCGCCAGCAGGAGGACAGGGGAGGGCTATGGCTACACCTTC. It codes for CASRRTGEGYGYTF. Together with reference TRBV5-1 and TRBJ1-2, the CDR3 gives the full variable domain: KAGVTQTPRYLIKTRGQQVTLSCSPISGHRSVSWYQQTPGQGLQFLFEYFSETQRNKGNFPGRFSGRQFSNSRSEMNVSTLELGDSALYLCASRRTGEGYGYTFGSGTRLTVV.

Written as DNA, the CDR3 is TGTGCCAGCAGCCGCACTTCTCTGACTAGCGGGAGGCCCCCAGATACGCAGTATTTT. This gives the protein CASSRTSLTSGRPPDTQYF. The rearrangement links TRBV14 to TRBJ2-3, with TRBD2 identical over 13 bases. The CDR3 sequence is 19 residues long. J lost 4 bases, V lost 4 bases, and 14 bases had no gene match. CDR1 and CDR2 (germline): SGHDN, FVKESK.

The chain uses TRBV28 and TRBJ1-2; TRBD1 might be the D (5 bases). Trimming stripped 2 bases from V and 4 bases from J, with 8 bases between. The CDR3 contains 13 residues. The germline V gene encodes CDR1 MDHEN and CDR2 SYDVKM. The CDR3 nucleotides are TGTGCCAGCAGTTTAAGGGGTTTCTATGGCTACACCTTC. Protein sequence: CASSLRGFYGYTF.

The chain employs TRBV10-3 and TRBJ1-2; 7 bases align to TRBD1. The trim removed 2 bases at V and 4 bases at J, leaving 7 bases unmatched. The V gene's germline CDR1 is ENHRY and CDR2 SYGVKD. The CDR3 consists of 15 residues. CDR3 sequence reads: CAISEGLGQLYGYTF. The CDR3, as DNA: TGTGCCATCAGTGAGGGCCTGGGACAGCTCTATGGCTACACCTTC.

The table lists this clone with a count of one. This chain links TRBV9 with TRBJ2-3, with D perhaps matching TRBD1 (6 bases). Germline V CDR1 and CDR2: SGDLS, YYNGEE. This CDR3 comprises 15 residues. Trimming took 1 base from V and 1 from J, leaving 10 bases between them. As DNA, the CDR3 is TGTGCCAGCAGCGTAAGGGGGATCGGCACAGATACGCAGTATTTT. It translates to CASSVRGIGTDTQYF.

This chain connects TRBV12-3 or TRBV12-4 to TRBJ1-1; no firm D call. The CDR3 length is 13 residues. Trimming shortened V by 7 bases and J by 1 base, and 10 bases separated the two germline ends. CDR3 bases: TGTGCCAGCACCCTAGGCCGGAACACTGAAGCTTTCTTT. It translates to CASTLGRNTEAFF.

This clone was observed a single time. V usage is TRBV28 and J usage is TRBJ2-1; TRBD2 matches 9 bases. The CDR3 contains 14 residues. Germline-derived CDR1 and CDR2 are MDHEN and SYDVKM. J lost 5 bases, V lost 7 bases, and 6 bases had no gene match. CDR3 sequence (DNA): TGTGCCAGCACCCTAGCGGGATCGAACAATGAGCAGTTCTTC. Its protein is CASTLAGSNNEQFF.

J is TRBJ1-6 and V is TRBV30; no firm D call. Germline V gene data show CDR1 as GTSNPN and CDR2 as SVGIG (reference sequence). Trimming stripped 2 bases from V and 9 bases from J, with 8 bases between. This CDR3 spans 12 amino acids. CDR3 amino acids: CAWSRTSSPLHF. In DNA form, the CDR3 reads TGTGCCTGGAGTCGTACAAGTTCACCCCTCCACTTT.

The chain links TRBV6-5 to TRBJ2-5; D ambiguous. CDR3 size: 14 residues. CDR1 and CDR2 (germline): MNHEY, SVGAGI. V lost 6 bases and J lost 1, with 12 bases in between. DNA for the CDR3: TGTGCCAGCAGGCAGATCGCCTCCCAAGAGACCCAGTACTTC. Its protein is CASRQIASQETQYF.

This chain links TRBV27 with TRBJ1-5; tentative D call: TRBD1 (5 bases). V shed 8 bases and J shed 7 bases, with 12 bases lying between them. CDR1 is MNHEY and CDR2 is SMNVEV in the germline V gene (reference sequence). The CDR3 consists of 12 residues. The CDR3 DNA sequence: TGTGCCAGCGGGCGGGGGGTCCAGCCCCAGCATTTT. Amino acid sequence: CASGRGVQPQHF.

This chain connects TRBV28 to TRBJ1-1, with 7 nucleotides matching TRBD1. Trimming cost V 8 bases and J 2 bases; bases outside gene matches: 8. CDR1 and CDR2 (germline): MDHEN, SYDVKM. There are 14 residues in the CDR3. This CDR3 is CASREGQVNTEAFF. CDR3 nucleotide sequence: TGTGCCAGCCGGGAAGGACAGGTAAACACTGAAGCTTTCTTT.

The chain employs TRBV5-1 and TRBJ1-1, with no clear D. V lost 1 base and J lost 6, with 10 bases in between. Germline values: CDR1 SGHRS, CDR2 YFSETQ. The CDR3 has 13 amino acids. As DNA, the CDR3 is TGCGCCAGCAGCTTGAGTCTTTCGGCTGAAGCTTTCTTT. Its protein is CASSLSLSAEAFF.

The J gene is TRBJ2-7, the V gene TRBV28; D perhaps matches TRBD1 (5 bases). Trimming removed 1 base at V and 2 bases at J, with 12 bases between. Germline assignment: CDR1 MDHEN and CDR2 SYDVKM. The CDR3 is 15 amino acids. The CDR3 DNA reads as TGTGCCAGCAGTTTATTATTGGACAATCCCTACGAGCAGTACTTC. This codes for CASSLLLDNPYEQYF.

A single count supports this clone. The V and J genes are TRBV7-8 and TRBJ1-4; D might be TRBD1 (5 bases). This CDR3 contains 14 residues. V was cut by 3 bases and J by 8 bases, with 13 bases left in between. Germline V gene data show CDR1 as SGHVS and CDR2 as FQNEAQ. Here the CDR3 reads CASSFRAGGEKLFF. CDR3 in DNA: TGTGCCAGCAGCTTCCGGGCCGGGGGGGAAAAACTGTTTTTT.

The chain links TRBV4-1 to TRBJ1-5; D is possibly TRBD1 (6 bases). This CDR3 has 13 amino acids. V lost 3 bases, J lost 6 bases, and 9 bases lay in between. CDR1 is MGHRA, CDR2 YSYEKL, per germline. CDR3 in DNA: TGCGCCAGCAGCCAGGGACATTTTCAGCCCCAGCATTTT. Encoded protein: CASSQGHFQPQHF.